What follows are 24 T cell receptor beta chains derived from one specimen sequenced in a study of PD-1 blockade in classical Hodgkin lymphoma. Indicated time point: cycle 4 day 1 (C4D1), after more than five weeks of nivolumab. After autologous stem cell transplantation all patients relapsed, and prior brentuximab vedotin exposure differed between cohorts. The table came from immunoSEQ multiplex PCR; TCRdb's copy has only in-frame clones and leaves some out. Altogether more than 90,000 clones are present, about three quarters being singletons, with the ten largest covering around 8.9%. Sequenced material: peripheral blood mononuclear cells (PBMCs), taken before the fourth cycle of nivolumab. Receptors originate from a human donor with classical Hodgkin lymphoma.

The CDR3: CASSRWGAMNTEAFF. The CDR3 nucleotides read TGTGCCAGCAGTCGGTGGGGGGCAATGAACACTGAAGCTTTCTTT. The V and J genes are TRBV25-1 and TRBJ1-1, with D maybe TRBD1 (6 bases). The CDR3 is 15 residues long. The germline CDR1 and CDR2 sequences are MGHDK and SYGVNS. V shed 5 bases and J shed 0 bases, with 13 bases lying between them.

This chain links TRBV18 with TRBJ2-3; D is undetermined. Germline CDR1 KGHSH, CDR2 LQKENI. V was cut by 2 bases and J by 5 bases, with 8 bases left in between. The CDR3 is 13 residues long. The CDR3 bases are TGTGCCAGCTCACCAGTAGTCGAAGATACGCAGTATTTT. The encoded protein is CASSPVVEDTQYF.

The CDR3 DNA follows: TGTGCCAGCACGGGAACCGGGACAGGGGTAGAGACCCAGTACTTC. Translated, it gives CASTGTGTGVETQYF. V usage is TRBV18 and J usage is TRBJ2-5; TRBD1 matches 10 bases. Per germline, CDR1 KGHSH and CDR2 LQKENI. The trim removed 8 bases at V and 4 bases at J, leaving 10 bases unmatched. This CDR3 spans 15 amino acids.

The CDR3 loop is CASSLAGLAERGYEQYF. The CDR3 nucleotides are TGTGCCAGCAGCTTAGCGGGACTAGCGGAACGGGGGTACGAGCAGTACTTC. V gene TRBV7-2 combines with J gene TRBJ2-7; 11 nucleotides match TRBD2. The ends lost 0 bases at V and 4 bases at J; junction bases unmatched: 8. The CDR3 is 17 amino acids. The germline V gene encodes CDR1 SGHTA and CDR2 FQGNSA.

In nucleotides, the CDR3 is TGTGCCAGCAGCTCCCAGCGGGGGGGCTCAGATACGCAGTATTTT. Translating gives CASSSQRGGSDTQYF. The chain links TRBV7-9 to TRBJ2-3, with 10 bases aligning to TRBD2. There are 15 residues in the CDR3. V was clipped by 4 bases and J by 4 bases; unmatched bases: 5. Germline V lookup: CDR1 SEHNR, CDR2 FQNEAQ (reference sequence).

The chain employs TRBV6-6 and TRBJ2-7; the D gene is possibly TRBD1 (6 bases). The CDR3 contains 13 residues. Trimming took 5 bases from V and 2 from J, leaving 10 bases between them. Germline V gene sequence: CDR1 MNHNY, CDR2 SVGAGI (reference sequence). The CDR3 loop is CASSPRQAYEQYF. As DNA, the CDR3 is TGTGCCAGCAGTCCCAGACAGGCCTACGAGCAGTACTTC.

The CDR3 protein is CASSLIQLDTQYF. Written as DNA, the CDR3 is TGTGCCAGCAGCCTCATCCAGCTGGATACGCAGTATTTT. The V gene is TRBV7-2, the J gene TRBJ2-3; D remains ambiguous. The CDR3 runs 13 residues. V lost 5 bases to trimming and J lost 6 bases, with 12 bases between them. CDR1 is SGHTA, CDR2 FQGNSA, per germline.

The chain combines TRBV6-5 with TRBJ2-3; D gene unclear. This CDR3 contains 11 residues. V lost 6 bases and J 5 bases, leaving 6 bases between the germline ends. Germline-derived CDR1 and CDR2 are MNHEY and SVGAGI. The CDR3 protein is CASSTGDTQYF. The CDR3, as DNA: TGTGCCAGCAGCACTGGAGATACGCAGTATTTT.

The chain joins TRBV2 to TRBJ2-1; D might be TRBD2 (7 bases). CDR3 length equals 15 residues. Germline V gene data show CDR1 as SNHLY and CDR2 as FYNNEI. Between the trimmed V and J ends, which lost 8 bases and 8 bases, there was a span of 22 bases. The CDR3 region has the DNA TGTGCCAGCGGGGAAGAGGGGGGGCTTGGCGATGAGCAGTTCTTC. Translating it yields CASGEEGGLGDEQFF.

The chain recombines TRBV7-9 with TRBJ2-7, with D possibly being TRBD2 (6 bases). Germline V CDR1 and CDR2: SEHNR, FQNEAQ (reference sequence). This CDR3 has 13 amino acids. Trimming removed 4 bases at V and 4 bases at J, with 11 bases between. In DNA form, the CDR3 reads TGTGCCAGCAGCTCGGGCGGGGTATACGAGCAGTACTTC. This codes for CASSSGGVYEQYF.

The CDR3 loop reads CASSEVSGRGAPDTEAFF. CDR3 DNA sequence: TGTGCCAGCAGTGAAGTGTCGGGAAGGGGGGCGCCGGACACTGAAGCTTTCTTT. This rearrangement joins TRBV2 to TRBJ1-1, with D possibly TRBD1 on 6 matching bases. In germline, CDR1 is SNHLY, CDR2 FYNNEI. Between the trimmed V and J ends, which lost 1 base and 3 bases, there was a span of 21 bases. There are 18 residues in the CDR3.

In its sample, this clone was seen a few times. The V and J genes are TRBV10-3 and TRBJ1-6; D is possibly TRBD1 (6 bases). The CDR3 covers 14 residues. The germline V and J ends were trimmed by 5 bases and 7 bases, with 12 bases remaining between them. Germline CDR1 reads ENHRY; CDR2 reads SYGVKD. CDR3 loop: CAISRGQTNSPLHF. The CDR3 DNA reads TGTGCCATCAGTCGCGGACAGACGAATTCACCCCTCCACTTT.

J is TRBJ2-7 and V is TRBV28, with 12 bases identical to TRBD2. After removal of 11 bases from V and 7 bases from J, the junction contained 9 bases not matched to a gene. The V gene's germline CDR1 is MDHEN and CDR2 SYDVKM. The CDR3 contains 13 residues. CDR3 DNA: TGTGCCTGTTGGACTAGCGGGGTAGGAGAGCAGTACTTC. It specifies CACWTSGVGEQYF.

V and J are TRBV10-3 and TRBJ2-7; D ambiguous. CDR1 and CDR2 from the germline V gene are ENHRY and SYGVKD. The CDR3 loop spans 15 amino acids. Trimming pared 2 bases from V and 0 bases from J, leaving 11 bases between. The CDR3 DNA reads TGTGCCATCAGTGAGGGCGGCAGGAGCTCCTACGAGCAGTACTTC. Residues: CAISEGGRSSYEQYF.

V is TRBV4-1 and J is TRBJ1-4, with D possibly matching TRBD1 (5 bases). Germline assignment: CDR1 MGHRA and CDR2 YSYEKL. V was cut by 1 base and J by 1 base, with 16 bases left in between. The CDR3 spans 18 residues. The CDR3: CASSQARSQGGTNEKLFF. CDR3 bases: TGCGCCAGCAGCCAAGCCCGGTCCCAGGGAGGAACTAATGAAAAACTGTTTTTT.

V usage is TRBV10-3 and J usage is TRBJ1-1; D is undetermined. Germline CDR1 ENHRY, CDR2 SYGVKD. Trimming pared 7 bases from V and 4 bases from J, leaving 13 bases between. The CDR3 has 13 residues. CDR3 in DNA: TGTGCCATCACCCATGGGGAGTCCACTGAAGCTTTCTTT. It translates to CAITHGESTEAFF.

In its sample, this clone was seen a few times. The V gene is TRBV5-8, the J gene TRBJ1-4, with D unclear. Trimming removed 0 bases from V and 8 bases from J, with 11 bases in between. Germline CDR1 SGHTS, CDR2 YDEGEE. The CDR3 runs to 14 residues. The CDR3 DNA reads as TGTGCCAGCAGCTTGGGGCAGGCAAAGGAAAAACTGTTTTTT. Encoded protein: CASSLGQAKEKLFF.

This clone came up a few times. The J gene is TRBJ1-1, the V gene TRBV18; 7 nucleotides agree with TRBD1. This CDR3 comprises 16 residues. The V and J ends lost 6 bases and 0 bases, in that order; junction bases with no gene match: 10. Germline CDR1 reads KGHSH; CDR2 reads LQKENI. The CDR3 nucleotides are TGTGCCAGCTCCCTTGGGTGGGACAGAATGAACACTGAAGCTTTCTTT. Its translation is CASSLGWDRMNTEAFF.

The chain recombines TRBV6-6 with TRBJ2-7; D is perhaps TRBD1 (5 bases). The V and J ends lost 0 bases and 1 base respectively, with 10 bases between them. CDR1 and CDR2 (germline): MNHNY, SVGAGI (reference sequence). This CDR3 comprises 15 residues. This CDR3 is CASSYSLDRSYEQYF. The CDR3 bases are TGTGCCAGCAGTTACTCGCTTGACAGATCCTACGAGCAGTACTTC.

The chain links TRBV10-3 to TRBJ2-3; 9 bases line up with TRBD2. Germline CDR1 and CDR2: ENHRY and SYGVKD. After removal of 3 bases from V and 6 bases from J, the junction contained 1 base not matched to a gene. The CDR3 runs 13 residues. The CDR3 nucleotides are TGTGCCATCAGTGAAGGACTAGCGGATACGCAGTATTTT. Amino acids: CAISEGLADTQYF.

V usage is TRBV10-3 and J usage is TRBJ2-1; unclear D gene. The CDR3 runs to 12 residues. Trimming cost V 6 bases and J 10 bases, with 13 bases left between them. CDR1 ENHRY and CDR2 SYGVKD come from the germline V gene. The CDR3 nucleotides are TGTGCCATCAGCCCTGGGTTGACGGAGCAGTTCTTC. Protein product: CAISPGLTEQFF.

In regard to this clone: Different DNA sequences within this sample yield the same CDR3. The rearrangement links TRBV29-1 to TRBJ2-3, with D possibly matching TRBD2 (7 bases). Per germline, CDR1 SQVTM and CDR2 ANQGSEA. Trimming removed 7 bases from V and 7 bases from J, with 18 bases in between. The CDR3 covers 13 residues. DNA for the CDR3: TGCAGCGGGGGGCGGGGGCCGGTTAATACGCAGTATTTT. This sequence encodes CSGGRGPVNTQYF.

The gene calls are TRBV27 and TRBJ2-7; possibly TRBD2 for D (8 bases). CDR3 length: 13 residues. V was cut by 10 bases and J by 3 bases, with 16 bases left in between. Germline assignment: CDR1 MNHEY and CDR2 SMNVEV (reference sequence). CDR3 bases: TGTGCCACCAGGGGGAGCGGGGGCTACGAGCAGTACTTC. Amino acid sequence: CATRGSGGYEQYF.

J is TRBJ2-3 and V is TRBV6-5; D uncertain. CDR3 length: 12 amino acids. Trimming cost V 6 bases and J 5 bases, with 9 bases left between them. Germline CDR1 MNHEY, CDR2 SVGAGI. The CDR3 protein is CASSRRGDTQYF. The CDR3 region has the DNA TGTGCCAGCAGCAGACGCGGAGATACGCAGTATTTT.